This T cell receptor beta chain was recovered during a study of T cell changes during pregnancy in multiple sclerosis. Generated by immunoSEQ multiplex PCR, the TCRdb table keeps only in-frame clones and is missing some. The table includes approximately 48,000 clones, around 90% detected once. CDR1 and CDR2 from the germline V gene are MGHRA and YSYEKL. The CDR3 runs to 16 residues. V lost 4 bases and J lost 3, with 16 bases in between. This receptor was taken from a female donor with multiple sclerosis, enrolled in a pregnancy study. The J gene is TRBJ1-5, the V gene TRBV4-1; D is possibly TRBD1 (6 bases). Specimen: CD8+ T cells from peripheral blood mononuclear cells, collected after pregnancy. CDR3 protein: CASSPHRQVDNQPQHF. CDR3 sequence (DNA): TGCGCCAGCAGCCCACACCGACAGGTCGACAATCAGCCCCAGCATTTT.